The 20 T cell receptor beta chains presented below share a single source sample, sequenced in a study of OX40 agonist ivuxolimab in advanced cancers. The library was made by the immunoSEQ multiplex PCR assay. What TCRdb holds here is the immuneACCESS table cut down to in-frame rearrangements. Part of the clones is not present; checked against another copy, under half of the missing clones reflect an unresolved V gene, and the others are unexplained. A total of roughly 52,000 clones appear in this sample, about 83% of them only once. Of the sample, more than 1% is held by the ten largest clones. Material: CD4+ or CD8+ T cells sorted from blood, obtained in a trial of the OX40 agonist ivuxolimab. These receptor sequences come from an adult with an advanced solid tumor such as melanoma, head and neck, liver or kidney cancer.

The chain employs TRBV19 and TRBJ1-1; a possible D gene is TRBD1 (5 bases). V was shortened by 5 bases and J by 4 bases, with 11 bases between the two germline ends. The CDR3 runs to 13 residues. Germline V gene data show CDR1 as LNHDA and CDR2 as SQIVND (reference sequence). CDR3 in amino acids: CASSRGGSTEAFF. CDR3 coding DNA: TGTGCCAGTAGTCGTGGGGGGTCCACTGAAGCTTTCTTT.

This chain connects TRBV11-2 to TRBJ2-2; 9 bases are shared with TRBD1. The CDR3 runs to 15 residues. Per germline, CDR1 SGHAT and CDR2 FQNNGV. The junction had 4 bases not matched to a gene; V was cut back by 2 bases and J by 6 bases. In DNA, the CDR3 is TGTGCCAGCAGCTTACGGGACAGGGCCCCCGGGGAGCTGTTTTTT. Its protein is CASSLRDRAPGELFF.

The CDR3 protein is CASSSSGANRYTF. The CDR3 region has the DNA TGTGCCAGCAGCTCGTCAGGAGCCAACCGCTACACCTTC. This chain connects TRBV7-9 to TRBJ1-2; unclear D gene. This CDR3 region has 13 residues. Germline V CDR1 and CDR2: SEHNR, FQNEAQ (reference sequence). V dropped 4 bases and J dropped 9 bases, with 15 bases sitting between them.

By its share, this clone is medium-sized. The V call is TRBV9, the J call TRBJ1-3; D gene uncertain. The V gene's germline CDR1 is SGDLS and CDR2 YYNGEE. V dropped 0 bases and J dropped 4 bases, with 14 bases sitting between them. CDR3 length: 16 amino acids. The CDR3 reads CASSVGEGSFGNTIYF. The CDR3 region has the DNA TGTGCCAGCAGCGTAGGTGAGGGTAGTTTCGGAAACACCATATATTTT.

This clone was detected once. This chain uses TRBV11-2 with TRBJ2-7; the D is unclear. The germline CDR1 and CDR2 sequences are SGHAT and FQNNGV. This CDR3 has 12 residues. V shed 1 base and J shed 4 bases, with 5 bases lying between them. This chain's CDR3 is CASSLAQYEQYF. In nucleotides, the CDR3 is TGTGCCAGCAGCTTAGCGCAGTACGAGCAGTACTTC.

The chain is built from TRBV5-6 and TRBJ1-3; D not certain. The CDR3 is 15 residues long. Germline assignment: CDR1 SGHDT and CDR2 YYEEEE. Deletions cut 0 bases from V and 1 base from J, with 8 bases between. The CDR3 is CASSLDFSSGNTIYF. DNA of the CDR3: TGTGCCAGCAGCTTGGATTTTTCGTCTGGAAACACCATATATTTT.

The chain uses TRBV4-2 and TRBJ2-7, with 10 bases lining up with TRBD1. After removal of 4 bases from V and 2 bases from J, the junction contained 5 bases not matched to a gene. Germline lookup yields CDR1 LGHNA and CDR2 YNFKEQ. The CDR3 runs 15 residues. CDR3 DNA sequence: TGTGCCAGCAGCCGTAGGGGGACAGGGGCCTACGAGCAGTACTTC. Amino acids: CASSRRGTGAYEQYF.

This clone was seen a handful of times. The chain combines TRBV19 with TRBJ1-5; a weak D match, TRBD1 (6 bases). Germline assignment: CDR1 LNHDA and CDR2 SQIVND (reference sequence). Trimming stripped 8 bases from V and 5 bases from J, with 16 bases between. The CDR3 extends over 14 amino acids. The CDR3 nucleotides read TGTGCCAGTGCTCGTCAAAGGACAGATCAGCCCCAGCATTTT. It yields the protein CASARQRTDQPQHF.

This clone was detected only once. The V gene is TRBV6-5, the J gene TRBJ1-1, with D possibly matching TRBD1 (6 bases). The length of the CDR3 is 15 residues. The V and J ends lost 2 bases and 3 bases respectively, with 13 bases between them. The germline V gene encodes CDR1 MNHEY and CDR2 SVGAGI. The CDR3 is CASSYAGAGDTEAFF. In nucleotides, the CDR3 is TGTGCCAGCAGTTACGCAGGGGCTGGGGACACTGAAGCTTTCTTT.

This clone turned up a few times. This chain joins TRBV9 and TRBJ2-3; no reliable D call. The CDR3 is 14 residues long. From germline, CDR1 is SGDLS and CDR2 YYNGEE. V was shortened by 6 bases and J by 2 bases, with 13 bases between the two germline ends. CDR3: CASTSLGSTDTQYF. The CDR3 DNA sequence: TGTGCCAGCACCTCCTTGGGATCCACAGATACGCAGTATTTT.

This clone is a singleton in its sample. The CDR3 sequence is CATKGGGFNEQYF. Here the CDR3 DNA reads TGTGCCACAAAAGGGGGCGGATTCAACGAGCAGTACTTC. This chain uses TRBV7-9 with TRBJ2-7, with TRBD1 matching 7 bases. Germline CDR1 is SEHNR and CDR2 is FQNEAQ (reference sequence). Trimming removed 10 bases from V and 5 bases from J; junction bases left unmatched: 11. CDR3 length: 13 amino acids.

The J gene is TRBJ1-2, the V gene TRBV11-2; the D is unclear. This CDR3 spans 13 amino acids. V lost 5 bases, J lost 4 bases, and 11 bases lay in between. Germline lookup yields CDR1 SGHAT and CDR2 FQNNGV. CDR3 sequence reads: CASSQRTFYGYTF. For the CDR3, the DNA is TGTGCCAGCAGCCAGCGTACTTTCTATGGCTACACCTTC.

The chain recombines TRBV5-4 with TRBJ1-1; TRBD1 might be the D (6 bases). Per germline, CDR1 SGHNT and CDR2 YYREEE (reference sequence). The CDR3 runs 15 residues. V shed 6 bases and J shed 1 base, with 16 bases lying between them. The CDR3 coding sequence is TGTGCCAGCAATAGAGGGGGGCGGAGGAACACTGAAGCTTTCTTT. Translation gives CASNRGGRRNTEAFF.

The chain uses TRBV28 and TRBJ1-5; TRBD1 is a possible D gene (5 bases). The CDR3 totals 14 residues. V dropped 4 bases and J dropped 1 base, with 8 bases sitting between them. Per germline, CDR1 MDHEN and CDR2 SYDVKM. CDR3 sequence (DNA): TGTGCCAGCAGTTCGGGGGGGAGCAATCAGCCCCAGCATTTT. Protein sequence: CASSSGGSNQPQHF.

The rearrangement uses TRBV5-1 and TRBJ2-1; D may be TRBD1 (5 bases). Germline V gives CDR1 SGHRS, CDR2 YFSETQ. The CDR3 spans 15 residues. The V end was cut by 1 base, the J end by 1 base, with 9 bases between. The CDR3 DNA is TGCGCCAGCAGCTTGACAGGAACGTCCTACAATGAGCAGTTCTTC. As protein: CASSLTGTSYNEQFF.

The chain has TRBV5-6 and TRBJ1-2; D may be TRBD1 (6 bases). The V end lost 0 bases, the J end lost 4 bases, and 10 bases lay between the germline ends. In germline, CDR1 is SGHDT, CDR2 YYEEEE. The CDR3 has 14 residues. CDR3 in amino acids: CASSLGGRGYGYTF. The CDR3 bases are TGTGCCAGCAGCTTGGGTGGCAGGGGCTATGGCTACACCTTC.

The J gene is TRBJ1-1, the V gene TRBV7-2; no firm D call. Trimming cost V 3 bases and J 0 bases, with 11 bases left between them. From germline, CDR1 is SGHTA and CDR2 FQGNSA. The CDR3 spans 15 residues. CDR3 sequence reads: CASSLDGGMNTEAFF. In DNA, the CDR3 is TGTGCCAGCAGCTTGGACGGTGGAATGAACACTGAAGCTTTCTTT.

This sequence joins TRBV25-1 and TRBJ2-1, with 13 bases lining up with TRBD2. This CDR3 contains 15 residues. CDR1 and CDR2 (germline): MGHDK, SYGVNS. J was trimmed by 15 bases and V by 1 base; bases with no gene match: 9. The CDR3, as DNA: TGTGCCAGCAGTGAATTCGGGGGACTAGCGGGATCTCGGTTCTTC. Translating it yields CASSEFGGLAGSRFF.

V is TRBV5-1 and J is TRBJ1-1; D possibly corresponds to TRBD1 (6 bases). CDR3 length equals 15 residues. V lost 1 base, J lost 3 bases, and 13 bases lay in between. The germline V gene has CDR1 SGHRS and CDR2 YFSETQ. CDR3: CASSLFPGADTEAFF. DNA of the CDR3: TGCGCCAGCAGCTTGTTCCCGGGGGCGGACACTGAAGCTTTCTTT.

The chain combines TRBV28 with TRBJ1-2; D is uncertain. The CDR3 runs 12 residues. CDR1 and CDR2 from the germline V gene are MDHEN and SYDVKM. V gave up 7 bases and J gave up 4 bases, with 10 bases separating them. The CDR3 region has the DNA TGTGCCAGCAAGGCGGATATCTATGGCTACACCTTC. It codes for CASKADIYGYTF.